This T cell receptor (beta chain) was profiled in a study of blood T cell repertoires in COVID-19. The data were produced by immunoSEQ multiplex PCR, yet TCRdb's version contains in-frame clones alone and is incomplete. The sample carries some 150,000 clones, 70% to 85% recorded once. The origin of this receptor is a woman in her 50s with acute or convalescent COVID-19. What was sequenced was peripheral blood.

DNA of the CDR3: TGCGCCAGCAGCTTGGGAGGGGGCGGCACCGGGGAGCTGTTTTTT. Translation gives CASSLGGGGTGELFF. This chain uses TRBV5-1 with TRBJ2-2, with 7 bases fitting TRBD1. The CDR3 consists of 15 residues. In germline, CDR1 is SGHRS, CDR2 YFSETQ. V was pared by 0 bases and J by 4 bases, with 3 bases of the junction left unmatched.